Described below is a single TCR beta chain sequence and its context. The data stem from a study of T-cell memory formation after mild COVID-19. Germline values: CDR1 MNHEY, CDR2 SVGEGT. V lost 7 bases to trimming and J lost 4 bases, with 7 bases between them. The CDR3 is 11 residues long. TCRdb independently ran MiXCR on the 5' RACE reads; one entry per CDR3 protein. The sample includes some 69,000 distinct CDR3 sequences, 16% of them seen just once. This TCR was recovered from an adult woman who had mild COVID-19 (a few samples of this study predate the infection). Cell type and time point are not known. Sample: PBMCs or a T cell subset sorted from them (not recorded which). The chain has TRBV6-2 or TRBV6-3 and TRBJ1-1; D uncertain. The CDR3: CASTISTEAFF. The DNA for the CDR3 is TGTGCCAGCACTATTTCCACTGAAGCTTTCTTT.